A selection of T cell receptor beta chains follows, all from one sample in a study of T cell responses to AZD1222 COVID-19 vaccine. The table came from immunoSEQ multiplex PCR; TCRdb's copy has only in-frame clones and leaves some out. This table holds 160,000 or so clones, approximately 91% found once. Sequences were derived from peripheral blood, sampled on day 0 of AZD1222 vaccination. These receptors all stem from an adult in good health. CDR3s leave out the opening cysteine and the closing phenylalanine or tryptophan. Rows may omit the clone size; those that give it use once, few, many or a size class.

size	V	J	CDR3
.	TRBV7-8	TRBJ2-2	ASSPRVKGGTGELF
.	TRBV30	TRBJ2-7	AWSLRVSYEQY
.	TRBV29-1	TRBJ2-3	SGTVAGAGTDTQY
.	TRBV12-3/TRBV12-4	TRBJ2-2	ARGADTGELF
many	TRBV9	TRBJ2-2	ASSPRGFGVTGELF
.	TRBV10-3	TRBJ2-2	AISRSGQENTGELF
.	TRBV5-1	TRBJ1-6	ASSLGQGNSPLH
.	TRBV6-5	TRBJ1-2	ASSLGQGGRYT
.	TRBV27	TRBJ1-1	ASSLYGASLNTEAF
.	TRBV7-9	TRBJ2-7	ASSSEGAGTYYEQY
few	TRBV9	TRBJ1-4	ASSPGQVNEKLF
few	TRBV7-2	TRBJ2-7	ASSLAGGPYEQY
once	TRBV6-5	TRBJ1-4	ASRSDRGSEKLF
.	TRBV11-2	TRBJ2-1	ASSLGLAGAGEQF
.	TRBV11-2	TRBJ1-2	ASSAGQGHYGYT
.	TRBV5-1	TRBJ2-1	ASSLGGKNNEQF
.	TRBV28	TRBJ2-3	ASSFLQGDLTDTQY
.	TRBV2	TRBJ2-1	ASSDQAFGNEQF
.	TRBV5-5	TRBJ1-4	ASSFGQLNEKLF
once	TRBV6-1	TRBJ1-1	ASSRSVGTEAF
.	TRBV5-6	TRBJ2-7	ASSLSGGRAYEQY
.	TRBV6-1	TRBJ1-5	ASSEVGGGNQPQH
.	TRBV27	TRBJ1-1	ASSFDRTARLNTEAF
.	TRBV5-6	TRBJ1-1	ASSLNSIRGTEAF
.	TRBV10-2	TRBJ1-1	ASSGLYEAF
.	TRBV19	TRBJ2-1	ASSMSDFNEQF
.	TRBV2	TRBJ1-5	ASSPPGGMGNQPQH
.	TRBV5-1	TRBJ2-7	ASSPSGSGYEQY
.	TRBV4-2	TRBJ1-3	ASSQLEGGGNTIY
.	TRBV9	TRBJ2-2	ATQRGLDTGELF
.	TRBV10-3	TRBJ1-5	ATNTGEDQPQH
.	TRBV5-1	TRBJ2-1	ASSLEGGRGHYNEQF
.	TRBV10-2	TRBJ1-2	ASSEGPREANYGYT
.	TRBV5-1	TRBJ1-2	ASTESDGTYGYT
.	TRBV28	TRBJ1-6	ASSPLSGGGSPLH
.	TRBV6-6	TRBJ2-1	ASSWTSGSNEQF
once	TRBV6-5	TRBJ2-7	ASRLGGPTYEQY
.	TRBV14	TRBJ1-1	ASSQGGPLYLNTEAF
.	TRBV28	TRBJ1-2	ASSLSGGLGYGYT
.	TRBV28	TRBJ2-2	ASSLAVLRSGELF
.	TRBV3-1/TRBV3-2	TRBJ2-6	ASSQRFRTGQGTGANVLT
.	TRBV12-3/TRBV12-4	TRBJ2-7	ASSFFSREQY
.	TRBV5-4	TRBJ2-2	ASSTRLAADTGELF
once	TRBV3-1/TRBV3-2	TRBJ2-2	ASSQFHKADSRPGELF
.	TRBV6-1	TRBJ2-5	ASSEGSAGGAETQY
.	TRBV2	TRBJ2-2	ASSDREANTGELF